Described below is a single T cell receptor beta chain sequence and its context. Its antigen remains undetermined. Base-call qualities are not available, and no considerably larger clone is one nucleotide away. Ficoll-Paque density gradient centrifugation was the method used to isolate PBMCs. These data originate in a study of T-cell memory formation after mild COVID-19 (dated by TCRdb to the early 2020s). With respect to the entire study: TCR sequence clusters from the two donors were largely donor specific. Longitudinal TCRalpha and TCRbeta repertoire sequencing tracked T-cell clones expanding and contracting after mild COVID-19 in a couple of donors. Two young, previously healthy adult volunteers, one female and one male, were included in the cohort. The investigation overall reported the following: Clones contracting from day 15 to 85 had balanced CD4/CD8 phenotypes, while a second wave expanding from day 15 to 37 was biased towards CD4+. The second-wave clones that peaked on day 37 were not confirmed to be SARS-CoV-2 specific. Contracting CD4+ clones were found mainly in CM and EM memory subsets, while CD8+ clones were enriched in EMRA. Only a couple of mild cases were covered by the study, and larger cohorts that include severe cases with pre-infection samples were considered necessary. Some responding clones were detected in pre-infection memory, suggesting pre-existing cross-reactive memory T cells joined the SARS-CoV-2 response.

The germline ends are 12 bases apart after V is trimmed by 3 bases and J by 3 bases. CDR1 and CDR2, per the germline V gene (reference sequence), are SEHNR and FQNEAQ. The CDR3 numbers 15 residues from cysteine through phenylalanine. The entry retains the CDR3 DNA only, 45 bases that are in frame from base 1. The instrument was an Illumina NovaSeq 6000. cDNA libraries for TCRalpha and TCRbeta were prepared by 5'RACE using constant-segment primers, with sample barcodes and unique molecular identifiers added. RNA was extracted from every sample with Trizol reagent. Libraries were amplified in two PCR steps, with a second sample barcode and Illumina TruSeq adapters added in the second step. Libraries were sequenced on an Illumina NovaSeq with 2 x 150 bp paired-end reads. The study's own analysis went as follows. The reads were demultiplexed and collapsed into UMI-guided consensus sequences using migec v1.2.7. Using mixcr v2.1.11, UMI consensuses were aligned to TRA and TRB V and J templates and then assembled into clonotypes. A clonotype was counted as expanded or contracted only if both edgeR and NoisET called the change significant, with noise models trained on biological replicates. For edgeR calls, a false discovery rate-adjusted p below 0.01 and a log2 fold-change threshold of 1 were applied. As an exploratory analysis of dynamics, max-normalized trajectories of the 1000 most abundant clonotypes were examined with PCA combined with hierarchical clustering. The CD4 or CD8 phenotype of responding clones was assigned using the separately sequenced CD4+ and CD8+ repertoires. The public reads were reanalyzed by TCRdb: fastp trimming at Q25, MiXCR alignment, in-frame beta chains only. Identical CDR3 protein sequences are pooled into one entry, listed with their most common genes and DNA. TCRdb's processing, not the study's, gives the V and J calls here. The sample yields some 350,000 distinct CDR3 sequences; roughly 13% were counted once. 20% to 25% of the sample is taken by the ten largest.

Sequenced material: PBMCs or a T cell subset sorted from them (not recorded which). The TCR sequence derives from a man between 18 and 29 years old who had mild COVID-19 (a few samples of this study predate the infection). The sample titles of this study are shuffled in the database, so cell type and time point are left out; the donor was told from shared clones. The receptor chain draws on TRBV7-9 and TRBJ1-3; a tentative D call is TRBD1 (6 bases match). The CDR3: CASSFGGAFGNTIYF. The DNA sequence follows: TGTGCCAGCAGCTTCGGGGGGGCCTTTGGAAACACCATATATTTT. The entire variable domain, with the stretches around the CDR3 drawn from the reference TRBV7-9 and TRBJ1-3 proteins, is DTGVSQNPRHKITKRGQNVTFRCDPISEHNRLYWYRQTLGQGPEFLTYFQNEAQLEKSRLLSDRFSAERPKGSFSTLEIQRTEQGDSAMYLCASSFGGAFGNTIYFGEGSWLTVV.